The 22 T cell receptor beta chains given below trace back to one sample, sequenced in a study of a mutant IDH1 vaccine in newly diagnosed glioma. Time point of the sample: week 35, safety follow-up. The content of each vaccine dose was 300 ug of mutant IDH1 20-mer peptide, and topical imiquimod accompanied it. No antigen is known for these receptors. Generated by immunoSEQ multiplex PCR, the TCRdb table keeps only in-frame clones and is missing some. In the table there are 31,000 or so clones, 78% of which are singletons. The sequenced sample was PBMCs, obtained from a glioma patient whose treatment included an IDH1 peptide vaccine. The receptors stem from a woman between 35 and 50 years old with glioma.

There are a few counts of this clone. The chain joins TRBV2 to TRBJ1-5, with 9 bases matching TRBD1. V trimming: 0 bases; J trimming: 5 bases; junction bases outside the gene matches: 5. The CDR3 length is 16 residues. Germline assignment: CDR1 SNHLY and CDR2 FYNNEI. The CDR3 is CASSEAPGQGYQPQHF. The CDR3 DNA reads TGTGCCAGCAGTGAAGCCCCGGGACAGGGTTATCAGCCCCAGCATTTT. The entire variable domain, with the rest obtained from reference TRBV2 and TRBJ1-5, is as follows: EPEVTQTPSHQVTQMGQEVILRCVPISNHLYFYWYRQILGQKVEFLVSFYNNEISEKSEIFDDQFSVERPDGSNFTLKIRSTKLEDSAMYFCASSEAPGQGYQPQHFGDGTRLSIL.

This clone has only a few counts. V usage is TRBV7-9 and J usage is TRBJ1-1; D is undetermined. The ends were cut back, 8 bases at V and 5 bases at J, with 12 bases in the middle. CDR3 length equals 12 residues. Germline V lookup: CDR1 SEHNR, CDR2 FQNEAQ (reference sequence). The CDR3 DNA follows: TGTGCCAGCGGGGTCTCGCGAACTGAAGCTTTCTTT. Translating gives CASGVSRTEAFF. Using reference TRBV7-9 and TRBJ1-1 for the parts outside the CDR3, the full variable domain is DTGVSQNPRHKITKRGQNVTFRCDPISEHNRLYWYRQTLGQGPEFLTYFQNEAQLEKSRLLSDRFSAERPKGSFSTLEIQRTEQGDSAMYLCASGVSRTEAFFGQGTRLTVV.

This clone turned up a few times. The genes are TRBV5-1 and TRBJ2-7; D is unclear. V was pared by 7 bases and J by 7 bases, with 18 bases between. CDR1 is SGHRS, CDR2 YFSETQ, per germline. The CDR3 has 13 residues. CDR3 region: CASLGPSRREQYF. CDR3 in DNA: TGCGCCAGCCTCGGGCCTTCTAGGCGGGAGCAGTACTTC.

The rearrangement links TRBV19 to TRBJ1-4, with D hard to call. Germline loops: CDR1 LNHDA, CDR2 SQIVND (reference sequence). The CDR3 covers 13 residues. Trimming left V 11 bases short and J 3 bases short, with 13 bases between. This CDR3 is CACHRAANEKLFF. The CDR3 DNA follows: TGTGCCTGCCATCGGGCGGCTAATGAAAAACTGTTTTTT.

V gene TRBV6-1 combines with J gene TRBJ1-3; D gene ambiguous. The CDR3 runs 15 residues. Germline CDR1 reads MNHNS; CDR2 reads SASEGT. Trimming cost V 1 base and J 4 bases, with 11 bases left between them. CDR3 protein: CASSEGAGSGNTIYF. CDR3 DNA: TGTGCCAGCAGTGAAGGGGCAGGTTCCGGAAACACCATATATTTT.

This sequence joins TRBV14 and TRBJ2-7, with D possibly called TRBD1 or TRBD2 (5 bases each). Trimming left V 1 base short and J 7 bases short, with 14 bases between. Germline loops: CDR1 SGHDN, CDR2 FVKESK. There are 14 residues in the CDR3. CDR3 bases: TGTGCCAGCAGCCAAGTCGGGACGATCGTGGAGCAGTACTTC. Protein: CASSQVGTIVEQYF. The full variable domain, its missing parts supplied by reference TRBV14 and TRBJ2-7, is EAGVTQFPSHSVIEKGQTVTLRCDPISGHDNLYWYRRVMGKEIKFLLHFVKESKQDESGMPNNRFLAERTGGTYSTLKVQPAELEDSGVYFCASSQVGTIVEQYFGPGTRLTVT.

The gene calls are TRBV2 and TRBJ1-1, with TRBD1 matching over 7 bases. Trimming removed 7 bases from V and 4 bases from J; junction bases left unmatched: 6. This CDR3 has 13 amino acids. Germline CDR1 SNHLY, CDR2 FYNNEI. The CDR3 coding sequence is TGTGCCAGCAAACAGGGGTCTATCACTGAAGCTTTCTTT. Residues: CASKQGSITEAFF.

J is TRBJ2-7 and V is TRBV4-1; TRBD1 agrees at 9 bases. V gave up 3 bases and J gave up 4 bases; unmatched junction bases: 4. Germline V gene lookup returns CDR1 MGHRA and CDR2 YSYEKL. The CDR3 totals 14 residues. CDR3 amino acids: CASSHTGGRYEQYF. The CDR3 DNA is TGCGCCAGCAGCCATACAGGGGGCAGGTACGAGCAGTACTTC.

The V call is TRBV28, the J call TRBJ2-7; weak D call: TRBD1 (6 bases). Germline CDR1 is MDHEN and CDR2 is SYDVKM. CDR3 length: 13 residues. V was trimmed by 2 bases and J by 6 bases, leaving 11 bases between them. CDR3 sequence reads: CASSLQTGSEQYF. In DNA form, the CDR3 reads TGTGCCAGCAGTTTACAAACAGGGTCCGAGCAGTACTTC. Together with reference TRBV28 and TRBJ2-7, the CDR3 gives the full variable domain: DVKVTQSSRYLVKRTGEKVFLECVQDMDHENMFWYRQDPGLGLRLIYFSYDVKMKEKGDIPEGYSVSREKKERFSLILESASTNQTSMYLCASSLQTGSEQYFGPGTRLTVT.

The rearrangement links TRBV4-1 to TRBJ2-1; a possible D gene is TRBD1 (6 bases). CDR3 size: 14 residues. V lost 1 base, J lost 7 bases, and 11 bases lay in between. CDR1 is MGHRA, CDR2 YSYEKL, per germline. CDR3 DNA sequence: TGCGCCAGCAGCCAAGTGGATGGGACAAATGAGCAGTTCTTC. This gives the protein CASSQVDGTNEQFF.

The gene calls are TRBV6-6 and TRBJ2-4; either TRBD1 or TRBD2 may fit D (6 bases each). Per germline, CDR1 MNHNY and CDR2 SVGAGI (reference sequence). CDR3 size: 15 residues. Trimming removed 7 bases from V and 0 bases from J, with 13 bases in between. The CDR3 DNA reads TGTGCCAGCATTCCACAGGGAGGAGCCAAAAACATTCAGTACTTC. The encoded protein is CASIPQGGAKNIQYF.

The rearrangement joins TRBV14 to TRBJ1-1; D is ambiguous. This CDR3 comprises 16 residues. V lost 0 bases and J 5 bases, leaving 16 bases between the germline ends. Germline CDR1 SGHDN, CDR2 FVKESK. The CDR3 region is CASSQDIFLGVTEAFF. The CDR3 DNA is TGTGCCAGCAGCCAAGATATTTTCCTTGGAGTGACTGAAGCTTTCTTT.

The V call is TRBV5-1, the J call TRBJ2-5; 8 bases agree with TRBD2. The germline CDR1 and CDR2 sequences are SGHRS and YFSETQ. The length of the CDR3 is 15 residues. V gave up 0 bases and J gave up 5 bases; unmatched junction bases: 6. Here the CDR3 DNA reads TGCGCCAGCAGCTTGGTGGGGCAGCGGGGGGAGACCCAGTACTTC. This codes for CASSLVGQRGETQYF.

The chain has TRBV5-1 and TRBJ1-2, with D unresolved. This CDR3 has 14 amino acids. Between the trimmed V and J ends, which lost 3 bases and 0 bases, there was a span of 9 bases. Germline V gene sequence: CDR1 SGHRS, CDR2 YFSETQ. CDR3: CASSSSQSNYGYTF. The CDR3 DNA follows: TGCGCCAGCAGCTCCTCACAGTCTAACTATGGCTACACCTTC. The whole variable domain, remainder taken from reference TRBV5-1 and TRBJ1-2, is KAGVTQTPRYLIKTRGQQVTLSCSPISGHRSVSWYQQTPGQGLQFLFEYFSETQRNKGNFPGRFSGRQFSNSRSEMNVSTLELGDSALYLCASSSSQSNYGYTFGSGTRLTVV.

This chain connects TRBV5-4 to TRBJ2-2; 10 bases line up with TRBD1. The junction had 8 bases not matched to a gene; V was cut back by 4 bases and J by 5 bases. The CDR3 extends over 16 amino acids. Germline lookup yields CDR1 SGHNT and CDR2 YYREEE (reference sequence). CDR3 in DNA: TGTGCCAGCAGCCCGCTGGGGACAGGGGTAACCGGGGAGCTGTTTTTT. As protein: CASSPLGTGVTGELFF.

The genes are TRBV5-5 and TRBJ1-2; D is perhaps TRBD1 (6 bases). There are 13 residues in the CDR3. Trimming took off 6 bases at V and 3 bases at J, with 12 bases between the two ends. Germline CDR1 reads SGHKS; CDR2 reads YYEKEE (reference sequence). The CDR3 sequence: CASTWRTDYGYTF. The CDR3 DNA reads TGTGCCAGCACCTGGAGGACAGACTATGGCTACACCTTC.

This chain links TRBV9 with TRBJ2-5; D remains unclear. V dropped 1 base and J dropped 5 bases, with 12 bases sitting between them. This CDR3 contains 14 residues. From germline, CDR1 is SGDLS and CDR2 YYNGEE. For the CDR3, the DNA is TGTGCCAGCAGCGTAAGCTCACATAGGGAGACCCAGTACTTC. It codes for CASSVSSHRETQYF. Based on the CDR3 plus reference TRBV9 and TRBJ2-5, the full variable domain is DSGVTQTPKHLITATGQRVTLRCSPRSGDLSVYWYQQSLDQGLQFLIQYYNGEERAKGNILERFSAQQFPDLHSELNLSSLELGDSALYFCASSVSSHRETQYFGPGTRLLVL.

V usage is TRBV6-5 and J usage is TRBJ1-6; TRBD1 matches at 8 bases. Germline V gene data show CDR1 as MNHEY and CDR2 as SVGAGI. The CDR3 has 15 residues. The J segment lost 8 bases and the V segment lost 7 bases, leaving 10 bases of the junction unmatched. DNA of the CDR3: TGTGCCAGCACCTACATTGGACAGGGACATTCACCCCTCCACTTT. Protein product: CASTYIGQGHSPLHF.

This clone was seen just once. The chain carries TRBV19 and TRBJ1-4; possibly TRBD1 for D (5 bases). Germline V gene data show CDR1 as LNHDA and CDR2 as SQIVND (reference sequence). This CDR3 has 15 residues. Between the trimmed V and J ends, which lost 9 bases and 8 bases, there was a span of 22 bases. The CDR3 protein is CASTTARRGVEKLFF. The CDR3 nucleotides read TGTGCCAGCACGACGGCCCGGCGGGGGGTGGAAAAACTGTTTTTT.

The chain recombines TRBV9 with TRBJ1-1; D uncertain. V lost 0 bases, J lost 1 base, and 16 bases lay in between. Per the germline V gene, CDR1 is SGDLS and CDR2 is YYNGEE. The CDR3 spans 17 residues. CDR3 amino acids: CASSVESRIVWNTEAFF. CDR3 coding DNA: TGTGCCAGCAGCGTAGAGAGCAGAATCGTTTGGAACACTGAAGCTTTCTTT.

The J gene is TRBJ2-7, the V gene TRBV6-6, with 8 nucleotides matching TRBD2. V shed 6 bases and J 4 bases; nucleotides not matched to a gene: 8. CDR1 is MNHNY, CDR2 SVGAGI, per germline (reference sequence). The CDR3 loop spans 14 amino acids. The CDR3 loop reads CASRAGGGRYEQYF. The DNA of the CDR3 is TGTGCCAGCAGAGCTGGCGGGGGGAGGTACGAGCAGTACTTC.

V and J are TRBV7-2 and TRBJ1-5, with unresolved D. The V end was cut by 0 bases, the J end by 7 bases, with 7 bases between. CDR3 length: 13 residues. The germline V gene has CDR1 SGHTA and CDR2 FQGNSA. CDR3 region: CASSLAPVQPQHF. The CDR3 nucleotides are TGTGCCAGCAGCTTAGCCCCGGTACAGCCCCAGCATTTT. Supplemented by reference TRBV7-2 and TRBJ1-5, the full variable domain reads GAGVSQSPSNKVTEKGKDVELRCDPISGHTALYWYRQSLGQGLEFLIYFQGNSAPDKSGLPSDRFSAERTGGSVSTLTIQRTQQEDSAVYLCASSLAPVQPQHFGDGTRLSIL.